This T cell receptor beta chain was documented in a study of T cells after yellow fever vaccination (dated by TCRdb to about 2019). Looking at the study overall: The SMART-Seq v4 Ultra Low Input RNA kit was used to prepare libraries from fractions with low cell numbers. Bulk TCR alpha and beta repertoires were sequenced longitudinally to track T-cell clones before and after primary and booster YFV17D yellow fever vaccination. Two healthy male donors, one aged 18 to 30 and one aged 30 to 40 years, were included in the cohort. Blood was collected at multiple timepoints before and after primary and secondary immunization, and bulk PBMC replicates and cell subsets were isolated. Overall study outcomes, separate from this receptor: Computational filtering was required because FACS-sorted repertoires could contain abundant contaminating clonotypes from the bulk population. After the booster, most of the clones that had expanded following primary vaccination were detected again (around 97% of CD4 and around 90% of CD8), which suggests that memory was broadly maintained. Because only two donors were included in the study, the extent to which the findings can be generalized is limited. A small fraction of clonotypes appeared in both the CD4 and CD8 compartments, likely as a result of convergent recombination. Compared with the primary T-cell response, the secondary T-cell response was faster but weaker, reaching its peak on day 5 rather than on day 15.

The treatment or condition label corresponds to: live attenuated yellow fever vaccine strain. At every blood-draw timepoint, two biological replicates of bulk PBMCs were collected. A standard Ficoll-Paque protocol was used to isolate PBMCs from peripheral blood. RNA was extracted with TriZol from bulk PBMCs, CD4 and CD8 fractions, and dextramer-positive and dextramer-negative fractions. With regard to this clonotype: Its antigen target is currently unknown. No much larger clone exists at a distance of one base, and base qualities are not known.

TCR cDNA was synthesized by 5'RACE template switching, through which a universal primer site and unique molecular identifiers were introduced. Priming for cDNA synthesis came from both the TCR alpha and TCR beta constant segments. Library amplification used two PCR steps, and the second PCR step added sample barcodes and sequencing adapters. Libraries were sequenced on Illumina HiSeq 2500 (2x100 bp) or NovaSeq (2x150 bp). Turning to the authors' computational methods: Reads were demultiplexed and collapsed into UMI consensus sequences with MIGEC, and V(D)J alignment was performed with MiXCR. Using edgeR on replicate PBMC samples, clonotypes were called vaccine-responding if FDR was below 0.01 and the log2 fold change was above 5 up to day 15. Each bulk clonotype was labeled CD4 or CD8 based on which sequenced repertoire, CD4 or CD8, contained the clonotype at higher abundance. The public sequencing data were trimmed at Q25 with fastp and processed into clonotypes with MiXCR by TCRdb, which kept only in-frame beta chains. Every distinct CDR3 protein forms one entry, paired with its most common genes and DNA. These V and J calls originate from TCRdb's pipeline instead of the authors' own analysis. The sample records roughly 500,000 distinct CDR3 sequences, 19% of which are singletons. The ten biggest clones cover roughly an eighth of the sample.

The source was PBMCs, collected 15 days after the yellow fever booster vaccination. The TCR sequence derives from a man aged 25 to 40 who received the YFV17D yellow fever vaccine.

CDR3 reads: CAWTVGAGGGETQYF. The DNA sequence follows: TGTGCCTGGACCGTGGGGGCGGGAGGAGGAGAGACCCAGTACTTC. The chain is assembled from TRBV30 and TRBJ2-5, with TRBD2 identical over 8 junction bases. As encoded in the germline V gene (reference sequence), CDR1 is GTSNPN while CDR2 is SVGIG. The CDR3 contains 15 residues, cysteine and phenylalanine counted. CDR3 DNA only is kept here, 45 bases in frame from base 1. Trimmed from V: 4 bases; trimmed from J: 4 bases; junction bases lacking a gene match: 11.